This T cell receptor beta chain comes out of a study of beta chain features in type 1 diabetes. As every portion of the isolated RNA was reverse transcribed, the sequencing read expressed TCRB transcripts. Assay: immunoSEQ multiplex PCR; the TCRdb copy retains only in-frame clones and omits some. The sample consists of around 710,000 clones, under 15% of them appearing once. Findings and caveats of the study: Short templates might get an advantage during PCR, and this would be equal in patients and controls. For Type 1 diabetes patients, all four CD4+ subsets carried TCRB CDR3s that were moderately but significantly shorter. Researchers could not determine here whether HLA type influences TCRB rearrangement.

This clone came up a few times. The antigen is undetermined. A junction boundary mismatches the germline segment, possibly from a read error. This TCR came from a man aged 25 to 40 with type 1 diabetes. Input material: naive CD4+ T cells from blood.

The chain's CDR3 is CASSLAGGHNEQFF. The CDR3 nucleotides are TGTGCCAGCAGCCTAGCGGGGGGGCACAATGAGCAGTTCTTC. The rearrangement joins TRBV11-1 to TRBJ2-1; 12 bases are a match to TRBD2. The CDR3 runs to 14 residues. Germline-derived CDR1 and CDR2 are SGHAT and FQDESV (reference sequence).